Sequencing of this T cell receptor beta chain was carried out in a study of blood T cell repertoires in COVID-19. Turning to the study itself: COVID-19 samples from acute and convalescent phases originated in the United States, Italy and Spain. Sources were T cells, B-cell-depleted T cells, or PBMCs; the material itself was cDNA or gDNA.

With 5 bases clipped from V and 6 bases from J, the junction kept 2 bases outside the gene matches. Germline V gene lookup returns CDR1 SGHDT and CDR2 YYEEEE. This CDR3 is built from 12 residues. Per the original data handling: Amplification from reference gene primers served as the basis for estimated nucleated cell counts. Assay used: immunoSEQ multiplex PCR; TCRdb lists only in-frame clones, some missing. V and J calls and clone size follow that table, whereas D and trimming were derived from the DNA. The profile shows 140,000 or so clones, nearly 90% of them singletons. V and J are TRBV5-6 and TRBJ2-1, with TRBD2 matching 7 bases. Sequencing input: peripheral blood. This sequence was found in a man between 65 and 80 years old with acute or convalescent COVID-19. In nucleotides, the CDR3 is TGTGCCAGCAGTGGGACTATCAATGAGCAGTTCTTC. It encodes CASSGTINEQFF. Filled out from reference TRBV5-6 and TRBJ2-1, the complete variable domain reads DAGVTQSPTHLIKTRGQQVTLRCSPKSGHDTVSWYQQALGQGPQFIFQYYEEEERQRGNFPDRFSGHQFPNYSSELNVNALLLGDSALYLCASSGTINEQFFGPGTRLTVL.